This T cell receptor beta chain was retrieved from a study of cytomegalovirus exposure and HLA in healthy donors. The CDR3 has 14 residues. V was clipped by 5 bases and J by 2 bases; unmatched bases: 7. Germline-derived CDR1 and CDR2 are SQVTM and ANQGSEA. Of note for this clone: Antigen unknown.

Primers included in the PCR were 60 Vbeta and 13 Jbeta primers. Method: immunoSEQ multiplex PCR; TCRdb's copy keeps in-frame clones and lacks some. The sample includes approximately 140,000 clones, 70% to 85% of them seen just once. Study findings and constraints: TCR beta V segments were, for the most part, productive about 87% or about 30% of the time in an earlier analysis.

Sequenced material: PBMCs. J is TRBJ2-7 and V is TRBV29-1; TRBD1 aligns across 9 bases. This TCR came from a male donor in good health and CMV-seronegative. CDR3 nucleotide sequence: TGCAGCGTTCCCGGGACAGGGAGGACCTACGAGCAGTACTTC. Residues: CSVPGTGRTYEQYF.